This T cell receptor (beta chain) was found in a study of tumor and adjacent non-tumor tissue in lung cancer. Looked up from germline, CDR1 is MNHEY and CDR2 is SVGAGI. The CDR3 is 14 amino acids. Study-level results: Normal lung showed higher cumulative top 100 clone frequency than tumor.

No cell sorting was done before RNA was extracted from the tissue. TCRbeta libraries were built with three rounds of nested PCR, modified from ARM-PCR. TCRdb called the multiplex PCR reads again in MiXCR, with one record for every CDR3 protein. Altogether about 79,000 distinct CDR3 sequences are present, roughly 72% being singletons, with the ten largest covering roughly a tenth. With regard to this clonotype: Its cognate antigen is unknown. The junction and the germline gene differ at one end; a read error may be behind it.

The sequenced material came from lung tumor tissue. The TCR was taken from a woman aged 40 to 50 with non-small cell lung cancer. The genes are TRBV6-5 and TRBJ1-1; maybe TRBD1 (5 bases). The CDR3 spells CASSSLGRVTEPFF. Written as DNA, the CDR3 is TGTGCCAGCAGCAGTCTGGGACGGGTCACTGAACCTTTCTTT.